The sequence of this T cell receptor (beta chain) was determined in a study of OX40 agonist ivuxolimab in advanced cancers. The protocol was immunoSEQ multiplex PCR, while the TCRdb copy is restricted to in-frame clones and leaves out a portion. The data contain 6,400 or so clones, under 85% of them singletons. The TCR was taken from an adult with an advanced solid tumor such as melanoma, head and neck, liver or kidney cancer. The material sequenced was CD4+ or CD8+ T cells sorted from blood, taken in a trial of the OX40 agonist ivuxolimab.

The DNA of the CDR3 is TGCGCCAGCAGCCAAGATACCAGGGTAACTAATGAAAAACTGTTTTTT. Amino acids: CASSQDTRVTNEKLFF. The chain combines TRBV4-3 with TRBJ1-4; a weak D match, TRBD1 (5 bases). The V end lost 0 bases, the J end lost 1 base, and 9 bases lay between the germline ends. The length of the CDR3 is 16 residues. Germline-derived CDR1 and CDR2 are LGHNA and YSLEER.